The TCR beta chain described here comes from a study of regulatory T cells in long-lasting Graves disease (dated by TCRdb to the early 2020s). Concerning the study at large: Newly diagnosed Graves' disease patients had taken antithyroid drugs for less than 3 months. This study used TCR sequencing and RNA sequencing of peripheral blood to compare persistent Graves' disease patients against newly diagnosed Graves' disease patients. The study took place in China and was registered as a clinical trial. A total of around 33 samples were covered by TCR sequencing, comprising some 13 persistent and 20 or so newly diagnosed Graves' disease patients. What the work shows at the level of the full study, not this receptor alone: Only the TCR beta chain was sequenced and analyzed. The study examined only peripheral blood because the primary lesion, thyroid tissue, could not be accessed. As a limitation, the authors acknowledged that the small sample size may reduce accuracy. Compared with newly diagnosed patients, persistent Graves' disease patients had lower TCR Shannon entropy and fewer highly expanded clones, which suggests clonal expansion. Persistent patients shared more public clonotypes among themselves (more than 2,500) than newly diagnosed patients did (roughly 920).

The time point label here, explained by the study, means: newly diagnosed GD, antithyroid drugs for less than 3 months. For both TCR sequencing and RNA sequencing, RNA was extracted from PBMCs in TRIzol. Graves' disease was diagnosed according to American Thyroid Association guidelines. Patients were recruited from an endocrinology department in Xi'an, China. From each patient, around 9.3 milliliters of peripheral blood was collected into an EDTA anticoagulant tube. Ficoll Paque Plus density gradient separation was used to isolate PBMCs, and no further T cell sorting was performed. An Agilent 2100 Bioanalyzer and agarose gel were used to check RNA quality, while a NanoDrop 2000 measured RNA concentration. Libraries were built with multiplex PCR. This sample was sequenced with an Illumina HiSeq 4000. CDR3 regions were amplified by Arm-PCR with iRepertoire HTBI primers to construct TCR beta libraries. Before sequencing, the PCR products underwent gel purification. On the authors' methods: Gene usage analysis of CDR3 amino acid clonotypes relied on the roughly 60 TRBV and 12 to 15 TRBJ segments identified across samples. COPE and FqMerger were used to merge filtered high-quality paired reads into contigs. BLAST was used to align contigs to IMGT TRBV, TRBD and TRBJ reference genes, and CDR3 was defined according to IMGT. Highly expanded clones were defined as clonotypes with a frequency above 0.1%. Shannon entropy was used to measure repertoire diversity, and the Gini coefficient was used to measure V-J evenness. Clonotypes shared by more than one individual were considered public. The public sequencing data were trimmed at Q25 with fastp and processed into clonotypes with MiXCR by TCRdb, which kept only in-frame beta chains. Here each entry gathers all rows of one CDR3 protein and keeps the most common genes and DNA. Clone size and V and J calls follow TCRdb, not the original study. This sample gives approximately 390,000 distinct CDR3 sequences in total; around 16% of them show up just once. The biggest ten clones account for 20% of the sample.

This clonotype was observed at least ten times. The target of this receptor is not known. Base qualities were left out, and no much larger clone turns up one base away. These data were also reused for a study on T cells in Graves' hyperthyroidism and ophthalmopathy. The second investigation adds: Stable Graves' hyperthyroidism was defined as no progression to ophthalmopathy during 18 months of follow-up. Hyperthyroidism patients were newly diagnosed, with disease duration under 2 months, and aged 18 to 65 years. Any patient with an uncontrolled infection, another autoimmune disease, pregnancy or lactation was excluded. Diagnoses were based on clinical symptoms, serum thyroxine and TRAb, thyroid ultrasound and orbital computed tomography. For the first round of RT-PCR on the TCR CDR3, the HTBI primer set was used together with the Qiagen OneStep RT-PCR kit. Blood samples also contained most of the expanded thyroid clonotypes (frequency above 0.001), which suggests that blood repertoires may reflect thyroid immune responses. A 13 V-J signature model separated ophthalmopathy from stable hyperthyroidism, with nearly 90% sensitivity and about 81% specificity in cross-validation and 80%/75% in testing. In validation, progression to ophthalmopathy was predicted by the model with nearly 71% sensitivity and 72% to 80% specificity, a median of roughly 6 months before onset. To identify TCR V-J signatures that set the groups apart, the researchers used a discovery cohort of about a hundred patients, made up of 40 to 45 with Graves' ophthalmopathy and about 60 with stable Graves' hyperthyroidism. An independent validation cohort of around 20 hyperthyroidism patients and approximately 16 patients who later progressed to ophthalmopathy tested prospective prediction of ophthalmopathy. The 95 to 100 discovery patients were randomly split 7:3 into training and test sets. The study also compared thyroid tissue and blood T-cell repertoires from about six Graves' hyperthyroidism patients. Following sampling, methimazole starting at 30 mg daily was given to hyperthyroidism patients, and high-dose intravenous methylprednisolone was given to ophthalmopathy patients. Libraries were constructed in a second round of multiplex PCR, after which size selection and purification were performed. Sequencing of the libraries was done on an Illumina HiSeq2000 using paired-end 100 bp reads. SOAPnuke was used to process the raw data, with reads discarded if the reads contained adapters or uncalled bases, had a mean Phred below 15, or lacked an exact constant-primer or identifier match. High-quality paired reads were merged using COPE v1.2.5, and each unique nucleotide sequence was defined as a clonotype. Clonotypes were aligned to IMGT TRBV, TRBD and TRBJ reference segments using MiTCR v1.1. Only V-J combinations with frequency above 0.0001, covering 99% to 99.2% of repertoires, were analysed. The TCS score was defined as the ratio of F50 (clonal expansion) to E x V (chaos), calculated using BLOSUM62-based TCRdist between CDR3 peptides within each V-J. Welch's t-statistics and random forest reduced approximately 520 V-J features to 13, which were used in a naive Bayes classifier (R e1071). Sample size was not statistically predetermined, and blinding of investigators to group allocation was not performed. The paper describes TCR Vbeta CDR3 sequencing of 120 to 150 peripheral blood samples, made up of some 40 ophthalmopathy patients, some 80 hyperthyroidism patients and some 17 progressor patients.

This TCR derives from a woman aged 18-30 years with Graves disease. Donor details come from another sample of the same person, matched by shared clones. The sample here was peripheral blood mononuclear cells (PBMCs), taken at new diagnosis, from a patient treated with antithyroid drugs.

The CDR3 reads as follows: CASSEEGSGSGFYNEQFF. The nucleotide sequence is given as TGTGCCAGCAGTGAAGAGGGTAGCGGGAGTGGTTTCTACAATGAGCAGTTCTTC. Recombination linked TRBV6-1 to TRBJ2-1, and 9 bases in between align with TRBD2. From a lookup of the germline V gene, CDR1 and CDR2 are MNHNS and SASEGT. Its CDR3 holds 18 amino acids, cysteine through phenylalanine. This entry keeps only the CDR3 DNA: 54 bases, framed from base 1. V and J are trimmed by 1 base and 3 bases, and the gene matches miss 10 bases of the junction.